These 20 T cell receptor beta chains were sequenced from one sample in a study of cytomegalovirus exposure and HLA in healthy donors. PCR primers comprised 60 Vbeta and 13 Jbeta primers. Sequencing was performed with immunoSEQ multiplex PCR; in TCRdb, only in-frame clones are kept and a portion is missing. The sample lists around 100,000 clones, around 69% occurring once. Sequencing was carried out using PBMCs. These TCRs come from a man aged 25 to 45 in good health and CMV-seronegative.

V and J are TRBV4-1 and TRBJ2-5; 10 positions agree with TRBD1. The DNA end is a closer match to TRBJ2-7, so the J assignment may be wrong. The CDR3 is made up of 16 amino acids. The V gene's germline CDR1 is MGHRA and CDR2 YSYEKL. CDR3 nucleotide sequence: TGCGCCAGCAGCCCCGGTACTGGACAGGGGGCCTACGAGCAGTACTTC. It translates to CASSPGTGQGAYEQYF.

This clone was counted a single time. The V call is TRBV6-4, the J call TRBJ2-3; TRBD2 aligns across 12 bases. J lost 2 bases, V lost 4 bases, and 1 base had no gene match. This CDR3 is 15 amino acids long. Germline-derived CDR1 and CDR2 are MRHNA and SNTAGT. The CDR3 region is CASSGTSGDTDTQYF. The CDR3 DNA sequence: TGTGCCAGCAGTGGGACTAGCGGGGACACAGATACGCAGTATTTT.

The gene calls are TRBV19 and TRBJ2-1; TRBD2 matches at 7 bases. The CDR3 runs to 16 residues. Germline lookup yields CDR1 LNHDA and CDR2 SQIVND (reference sequence). Trimming removed 7 bases from V and 4 bases from J; junction bases left unmatched: 13. The CDR3 region has the DNA TGTGCCAGTACGGCGGGAGTTATATCCCAGTACAATGAGCAGTTCTTC. Translating it yields CASTAGVISQYNEQFF.

CDR3 DNA: TGTGCCAGCAGCTATAGCGGGAGGGCCGGAGACGAGCAGTACTTC. Protein product: CASSYSGRAGDEQYF. The genes are TRBV7-6 and TRBJ2-7; TRBD2 matches at 11 bases. Trimming at V came to 4 bases and at J to 5 bases, leaving 7 bases not matched to a gene. Per the germline V gene, CDR1 is SGHVS and CDR2 is FNYEAQ. The CDR3 sequence is 15 residues long.

The V gene is TRBV7-9, the J gene TRBJ2-7; maybe TRBD1 (7 bases). Germline-derived CDR1 and CDR2 are SEHNR and FQNEAQ (reference sequence). The CDR3 runs to 15 residues. Trimming cost V 0 bases and J 7 bases, with 16 bases left between them. In DNA form, the CDR3 reads TGTGCCAGCAGCTTAGCTTTGGAGGGGGCGGTAGAGCAGTACTTC. This gives the protein CASSLALEGAVEQYF.

This chain uses TRBV6-1 with TRBJ2-7, with 9 bases lining up with TRBD2. CDR1 is MNHNS and CDR2 is SASEGT in the germline V gene. Trimming at V came to 6 bases and at J to 0 bases, leaving 6 bases not matched to a gene. This CDR3 has 15 residues. DNA for the CDR3: TGTGCCAGCAGCCAACTAGCGGGTGACTCCTACGAGCAGTACTTC. Translated, it gives CASSQLAGDSYEQYF.

The chain carries TRBV2 and TRBJ1-6; 7 bases map to TRBD1. The CDR3 is made up of 15 amino acids. Germline loops: CDR1 SNHLY, CDR2 FYNNEI. J lost 14 bases, V lost 1 base, and 11 bases had no gene match. This CDR3 reads CASSEDRDSSLSLHF. The DNA of the CDR3 is TGTGCCAGCAGTGAAGACCGGGACAGCTCGTTATCCCTCCACTTT. The full variable domain, its missing parts supplied by reference TRBV2 and TRBJ1-6, is EPEVTQTPSHQVTQMGQEVILRCVPISNHLYFYWYRQILGQKVEFLVSFYNNEISEKSEIFDDQFSVERPDGSNFTLKIRSTKLEDSAMYFCASSEDRDSSLSLHFGNGTRLTVT.

The CDR3 is CASSHPGRNYGYTF. The CDR3 nucleotides read TGTGCCAGCAGCCACCCGGGGAGGAACTATGGCTACACCTTC. The chain links TRBV11-2 to TRBJ1-2; D ambiguous. The germline V and J ends were trimmed by 5 bases and 2 bases, with 12 bases remaining between them. The CDR3 contains 14 residues. Germline V gives CDR1 SGHAT, CDR2 FQNNGV.

In DNA form, the CDR3 reads TGCGCCAGCAGACTAGGGACAGGAGGCTCCTACGAGCAGTACTTC. Its protein product is CASRLGTGGSYEQYF. V and J are TRBV4-1 and TRBJ2-7, with 8 bases aligning to TRBD1. Germline assignment: CDR1 MGHRA and CDR2 YSYEKL. V shed 6 bases, J shed 0 bases, and the junction held 7 bases outside the gene matches. This CDR3 comprises 15 residues.

The sample holds a few counts of this clone. Here the CDR3 reads CASSGRTGRAETQYF. CDR3 DNA: TGCGCCAGCAGCGGTCGGACAGGGAGAGCAGAGACCCAGTACTTC. The V gene is TRBV5-1, the J gene TRBJ2-5, with 8 positions matching TRBD1. The CDR3 has 15 residues. Per germline, CDR1 SGHRS and CDR2 YFSETQ. Trimming took 4 bases from V and 4 from J; bases not matched to a gene: 9.

The CDR3 loop is CASSLGGGVPKETQYF. The CDR3, as DNA: TGTGCCAGCAGCTTAGGGGGAGGGGTCCCGAAAGAGACCCAGTACTTC. The V and J genes are TRBV7-6 and TRBJ2-5; 7 positions agree with TRBD2. The junction had 8 bases not matched to a gene; V was cut back by 1 base and J by 3 bases. The CDR3 is 16 amino acids. In germline, CDR1 is SGHVS, CDR2 FNYEAQ.

This clone has more than one count but fewer than ten. The chain joins TRBV7-3 to TRBJ1-1; 7 nucleotides align to TRBD1. Trimming removed 2 bases from V and 5 bases from J; junction bases left unmatched: 8. The germline CDR1 and CDR2 sequences are SGHTA and FQGTGA. This CDR3 is built from 15 residues. The CDR3 spells CASSLQGVSKTEAFF. In DNA form, the CDR3 reads TGTGCCAGCAGCTTACAGGGGGTCTCTAAAACTGAAGCTTTCTTT. Variable domain in full (rest from reference TRBV7-3 and TRBJ1-1): GAGVSQTPSNKVTEKGKYVELRCDPISGHTALYWYRQSLGQGPEFLIYFQGTGAADDSGLPNDRFFAVRPEGSVSTLKIQRTERGDSAVYLCASSLQGVSKTEAFFGQGTRLTVV.

This clone turned up a few times. The V gene is TRBV27, the J gene TRBJ2-7; tentatively, D is TRBD1 (5 bases). Germline V gene sequence: CDR1 MNHEY, CDR2 SMNVEV (reference sequence). Trimming pared 2 bases from V and 2 bases from J, leaving 7 bases between. The CDR3 is made up of 13 amino acids. The CDR3 DNA is TGTGCCAGCAGTTTAGCAGGGCCCTACGAGCAGTACTTC. As protein: CASSLAGPYEQYF.

The chain is built from TRBV2 and TRBJ2-7; 8 positions match TRBD1. J was trimmed by 4 bases and V by 6 bases; bases with no gene match: 8. The CDR3 is 14 amino acids. The germline CDR1 and CDR2 sequences are SNHLY and FYNNEI. DNA of the CDR3: TGTGCCAGCAGCGGACAGGGCCTGGGGTACGAGCAGTACTTC. It specifies CASSGQGLGYEQYF.

The chain joins TRBV5-1 to TRBJ2-7; 14 bases map to TRBD2. There are 16 residues in the CDR3. After removal of 4 bases from V and 3 bases from J, the junction contained 6 bases not matched to a gene. Germline V gene lookup returns CDR1 SGHRS and CDR2 YFSETQ. CDR3 nucleotide sequence: TGCGCCAGCAGCACCGGGACTAGCGGGAGTAACTACGAGCAGTACTTC. Its protein product is CASSTGTSGSNYEQYF. Combining the CDR3 with reference TRBV5-1 and TRBJ2-7 gives the whole variable domain KAGVTQTPRYLIKTRGQQVTLSCSPISGHRSVSWYQQTPGQGLQFLFEYFSETQRNKGNFPGRFSGRQFSNSRSEMNVSTLELGDSALYLCASSTGTSGSNYEQYFGPGTRLTVT.

This chain's CDR3 is CASNWGGAEASLGYTF. The CDR3 DNA sequence: TGTGCCAGCAACTGGGGGGGGGCCGAGGCTTCTCTGGGCTACACCTTC. This chain uses TRBV28 with TRBJ1-2; D is perhaps TRBD1 (6 bases). Between the trimmed V and J ends, which lost 7 bases and 8 bases, there was a span of 26 bases. The CDR3 totals 16 residues. Germline-derived CDR1 and CDR2 are MDHEN and SYDVKM.

The chain joins TRBV28 to TRBJ1-5; D is undetermined. In germline, CDR1 is MDHEN, CDR2 SYDVKM. V lost 6 bases to trimming and J lost 0 bases, with 12 bases between them. The CDR3 contains 15 residues. The CDR3 nucleotides are TGTGCCAGCAGATCTATTTTCTATAGCAATCAGCCCCAGCATTTT. Protein sequence: CASRSIFYSNQPQHF.

The genes are TRBV5-6 and TRBJ2-7; 8 bases are shared with TRBD1. Per germline, CDR1 SGHDT and CDR2 YYEEEE. This CDR3 region has 13 residues. V was pared by 2 bases and J by 6 bases, with 4 bases of the junction left unmatched. This CDR3 is CASSLGRGLEQYF. DNA of the CDR3: TGTGCCAGCAGCTTAGGCAGGGGGCTCGAGCAGTACTTC.

The gene calls are TRBV7-6 and TRBJ1-1; unclear D gene. Germline lookup yields CDR1 SGHVS and CDR2 FNYEAQ. V gave up 5 bases and J gave up 6 bases, with 10 bases separating them. The CDR3 consists of 12 residues. The CDR3 sequence: CASSPLGSEAFF. CDR3 nucleotides: TGTGCCAGCAGCCCCCTAGGTTCTGAAGCTTTCTTT.

The J gene is TRBJ1-1, the V gene TRBV6-5, with TRBD1 matching 9 bases. The CDR3 runs to 13 residues. J was trimmed by 10 bases and V by 3 bases; bases with no gene match: 6. The germline V gene encodes CDR1 MNHEY and CDR2 SVGAGI. This CDR3 reads CASSYDPGQGAFF. In DNA form, the CDR3 reads TGTGCCAGCAGTTATGATCCGGGACAGGGAGCTTTCTTT.